This passage covers 23 T cell receptor beta chains from one sample sequenced in a study of T-cell memory formation after mild COVID-19. TCRdb used MiXCR to reprocess the 5' RACE reads, holding one entry per CDR3 protein. This repertoire shows around 310,000 distinct CDR3 sequences, 15% found once; its top ten account for around 24%. Sequences were obtained from PBMCs or a T cell subset sorted from them (not recorded which). These receptors all come from a man between 18 and 35 years old who had mild COVID-19 (a few samples of this study predate the infection). Cell type and time point are not known.

The V gene is TRBV18, the J gene TRBJ2-2; possible D gene TRBD1, 5 bases. V lost 4 bases to trimming and J lost 2 bases, with 11 bases between them. The CDR3 covers 15 residues. Germline V gene lookup returns CDR1 KGHSH and CDR2 LQKENI. The CDR3 DNA reads as TGTGCCAGCTCACAAGGGCAGGGAAACACCGGGGAGCTGTTTTTT. Its protein is CASSQGQGNTGELFF.

The chain joins TRBV28 to TRBJ2-1, with a tentative D call TRBD2 (6 bases). CDR3 size: 13 residues. The V gene lost 8 bases and the J gene lost 5 bases, with 13 bases spanning the gap. In germline, CDR1 is MDHEN, CDR2 SYDVKM. Here the CDR3 reads CASCGTVDNEQFF. Here the CDR3 DNA reads TGTGCCAGCTGCGGGACGGTCGACAATGAGCAGTTCTTC.

The gene calls are TRBV5-6 and TRBJ2-1; D not certain. V was cut by 1 base and J by 5 bases, with 10 bases left in between. Germline V gives CDR1 SGHDT, CDR2 YYEEEE. The CDR3 has 14 amino acids. The chain's CDR3 is CASSLYSRDNEQFF. The CDR3 DNA reads TGTGCCAGCAGCTTGTACAGTCGCGACAATGAGCAGTTCTTC.

This chain links TRBV6-5 with TRBJ1-4; D might be TRBD1 (6 bases). The CDR3 sequence is 12 residues long. Germline V gives CDR1 MNHEY, CDR2 SVGAGI. The V gene lost 6 bases and the J gene lost 5 bases, with 7 bases spanning the gap. CDR3 amino acids: CASRGQNEKLFF. The CDR3, as DNA: TGTGCCAGCAGGGGACAAAATGAAAAACTGTTTTTT.

This clonotype was counted a few times. The J gene is TRBJ2-7, the V gene TRBV5-1; 7 nucleotides agree with TRBD2. CDR3 length: 15 amino acids. Per the germline V gene, CDR1 is SGHRS and CDR2 is YFSETQ. With 4 bases clipped from V and 5 bases from J, the junction kept 12 bases outside the gene matches. The CDR3: CASSPQGGPSHEQYF. CDR3 nucleotide sequence: TGCGCCAGCAGCCCCCAGGGAGGGCCATCCCACGAGCAGTACTTC.

The CDR3 region is CASSLHLTAQTSTDTQYF. The CDR3 nucleotides are TGTGCCAGCAGCTTACACCTGACAGCACAGACTAGCACAGATACGCAGTATTTT. This rearrangement joins TRBV11-2 to TRBJ2-3, with D possibly TRBD1 on 5 matching bases. Germline CDR1 is SGHAT and CDR2 is FQNNGV. The CDR3 covers 18 residues. V dropped 2 bases and J dropped 0 bases, with 18 bases sitting between them.

This clonotype appeared a few times. The V call is TRBV7-8, the J call TRBJ1-1, with TRBD1 as a possible D gene (5 bases). Germline V CDR1 and CDR2: SGHVS, FQNEAQ. Trimming shortened V by 4 bases and J by 3 bases, and 15 bases separated the two germline ends. CDR3 length: 15 amino acids. The CDR3 DNA follows: TGTGCCAGCAGCTCCGACTCCGGGGGGGACACTGAAGCTTTCTTT. It yields the protein CASSSDSGGDTEAFF.

The V and J genes are TRBV7-6 and TRBJ2-1, with D possibly being TRBD1 or TRBD2 (5 bases each). V gave up 3 bases and J gave up 8 bases, with 11 bases separating them. The CDR3 extends over 13 amino acids. Germline CDR1 is SGHVS and CDR2 is FNYEAQ. The CDR3 coding sequence is TGTGCCAGCAGCTTCTTCCGAGGGGATGAGCAGTTCTTC. Its protein product is CASSFFRGDEQFF.

This clonotype has only a few counts. The chain links TRBV20-1 to TRBJ1-6; 9 positions agree with TRBD1. The CDR3 has 13 residues. The trim removed 7 bases at V and 8 bases at J, leaving 6 bases unmatched. Germline V gene lookup returns CDR1 DFQATT and CDR2 SNEGSKA (reference sequence). The CDR3 coding sequence is TGCAGTGTCGGGACAGGGATTCATTCACCCCTCCACTTT. This translates into CSVGTGIHSPLHF.

This clonotype was observed a few times. The V gene is TRBV20-1, the J gene TRBJ2-3, with D possibly called TRBD1 or TRBD2 (5 bases each). This CDR3 has 13 residues. V was clipped by 5 bases and J by 4 bases, with 13 bases between them. The germline V gene has CDR1 DFQATT and CDR2 SNEGSKA (reference sequence). The DNA for the CDR3 is TGCAGTGCTGATCTTCGAGGGGCAGATACGCAGTATTTT. As protein: CSADLRGADTQYF.

This clonotype was counted only a few times. The V gene is TRBV20-1, the J gene TRBJ2-2, with no clear D. V dropped 6 bases and J dropped 1 base, with 9 bases sitting between them. The germline V gene encodes CDR1 DFQATT and CDR2 SNEGSKA (reference sequence). The CDR3 extends over 13 amino acids. The DNA of the CDR3 is TGCAGTGCCCCCTCTGAGAACACCGGGGAGCTGTTTTTT. It codes for CSAPSENTGELFF.

V and J are TRBV4-1 and TRBJ2-7; no clear D gene. V was cut by 5 bases and J by 5 bases, with 22 bases left in between. Germline V gene data show CDR1 as MGHRA and CDR2 as YSYEKL. The CDR3 consists of 16 residues. This CDR3 reads CASSAVVHAGENEQYF. The DNA for the CDR3 is TGCGCCAGCAGCGCCGTCGTCCACGCCGGAGAGAACGAGCAGTACTTC.

The J gene is TRBJ2-5, the V gene TRBV4-1; D unclear. Germline V lookup: CDR1 MGHRA, CDR2 YSYEKL. With 0 bases removed from V and 5 bases from J, the gap between germline ends came to 10 bases. There are 14 residues in the CDR3. In nucleotides, the CDR3 is TGCGCCAGCAGCCAAGAATCCGCACGGGAGACCCAGTACTTC. Translated, it gives CASSQESARETQYF.

A few counts support this clonotype. A read error may explain this, as a much larger clone is one base away. The chain joins TRBV12-3 or TRBV12-4 to TRBJ2-2; D call uncertain. The germline V and J ends were trimmed by 6 bases and 5 bases, with 4 bases remaining between them. The CDR3 length is 11 residues. CDR3 loop: CASRKTGELFF. DNA for the CDR3: TGTGCCAGCAGGAAGACCGGGGAGCTGTTTTTT.

This clonotype came up a few times. The chain combines TRBV5-1 with TRBJ1-1, with D possibly matching TRBD1 (5 bases). Germline V gene data show CDR1 as SGHRS and CDR2 as YFSETQ. The ends were cut back, 1 base at V and 7 bases at J, with 11 bases in the middle. The CDR3 has 13 amino acids. In nucleotides, the CDR3 is TGCGCCAGCAGCTTGTTCGGGGCAGGTGAAGCTTTCTTT. This translates into CASSLFGAGEAFF.

This clonotype was recorded at least ten times. The chain joins TRBV28 to TRBJ2-5; 10 positions match TRBD1. Trimming cost V 3 bases and J 4 bases; bases outside gene matches: 5. The CDR3 totals 15 residues. Germline CDR1 MDHEN, CDR2 SYDVKM. The CDR3 DNA follows: TGTGCCAGCAGTTTGGACAGGGGGGGAGGAGAGACCCAGTACTTC. It is translated as CASSLDRGGGETQYF.

This clonotype was seen only a few times. The chain joins TRBV11-3 to TRBJ2-3, with D perhaps being TRBD1 or TRBD2 (5 bases each). CDR3 length equals 14 residues. CDR1 is SGHNT and CDR2 is YENEEA in the germline V gene. The V and J ends lost 3 bases and 8 bases respectively, with 15 bases between them. The CDR3 loop is CASSFELDGGTQYF. CDR3 DNA sequence: TGTGCCAGCAGCTTTGAACTAGATGGGGGTACGCAGTATTTT.

This clonotype has a handful of counts. The chain links TRBV4-1 to TRBJ1-1, with 8 positions matching TRBD1. The trim removed 3 bases at V and 11 bases at J, leaving 8 bases unmatched. There are 13 residues in the CDR3. The germline V gene has CDR1 MGHRA and CDR2 YSYEKL. CDR3 residues: CASSQLPGGSAFF. In DNA, the CDR3 is TGCGCCAGCAGCCAGCTCCCAGGGGGCTCGGCTTTCTTT.

This clonotype was picked up a small number of times. This chain joins TRBV28 and TRBJ1-2; 8 positions agree with TRBD1. Trimming cost V 4 bases and J 7 bases; bases outside gene matches: 5. CDR1 is MDHEN, CDR2 SYDVKM, per germline. The CDR3 spans 13 residues. CDR3 coding DNA: TGTGCCAGCAGTTGGGGACAGGTTTCTGGCTACACCTTC. Amino acids: CASSWGQVSGYTF.

This clonotype was recorded at least ten times. The chain has TRBV5-1 and TRBJ2-7, with D possibly being TRBD1 (5 bases). Germline assignment: CDR1 SGHRS and CDR2 YFSETQ. Deletions cut 0 bases from V and 9 bases from J, with 13 bases between. The CDR3 runs to 13 residues. Here the CDR3 DNA reads TGCGCCAGCAGCTTGGCGCAGGGAACAGGGCAGTACGTC. Protein product: CASSLAQGTGQYV.

The CDR3 DNA is TGTGCCAGCAGCGTAAGTCCCCGTGAGACCCAGTACTTC. Its translation: CASSVSPRETQYF. This rearrangement joins TRBV9 to TRBJ2-5; D unclear. The CDR3 contains 13 residues. Trimming cost V 1 base and J 5 bases, with 9 bases left between them. Germline CDR1 SGDLS, CDR2 YYNGEE.

The V gene is TRBV29-1, the J gene TRBJ1-2; no definite D call. The CDR3 loop spans 10 amino acids. V lost 6 bases and J lost 8, with 10 bases in between. Germline assignment: CDR1 SQVTM and CDR2 ANQGSEA. The CDR3 is CSVRKDGYTF. The CDR3 DNA follows: TGCAGCGTCCGGAAAGACGGCTACACCTTC.

The chain carries TRBV6-5 and TRBJ1-1; 7 nucleotides match TRBD1. Germline loops: CDR1 MNHEY, CDR2 SVGAGI. The CDR3 runs to 13 residues. The V and J ends lost 5 bases and 7 bases, in that order; junction bases with no gene match: 7. The CDR3 region is CASSTRRDSEAFF. CDR3 DNA sequence: TGTGCCAGCAGTACAAGAAGGGACAGTGAAGCTTTCTTT.